This is a list of T cell receptor beta chains from one sample in a study of cytomegalovirus exposure and HLA in healthy donors. Repertoires were generated with immunoSEQ multiplex PCR, while TCRdb's copy carries only in-frame clones and drops some. The sample records about 130,000 clones, approximately 88% being singletons. Material: PBMCs. These receptor sequences come from a woman under 30 in good health and CMV-seronegative. Both conserved end residues are part of each CDR3. Fields, in order: V gene, CDR3 length, D gene, J gene, clone size, CDR3 protein, CDR3 DNA. A D gene is named only where the DNA matches it firmly. A row's size may be missing; if present it is once, few, many or a size class.

V: TRBV12-5
length: 16
D: TRBD1
J: TRBJ1-1
size: .
CDR3: CASGTRTGEGRTEAFF
DNA: TGTGCTAGTGGTACCCGGACAGGGGAGGGTCGGACTGAAGCTTTCTTT

V: TRBV9
length: 15
D: .
J: TRBJ2-7
size: .
CDR3: CASSVAAGLTYEQYF
DNA: TGTGCCAGCAGCGTAGCAGCGGGCCTTACCTACGAGCAGTACTTC

V: TRBV4-2
length: 15
D: TRBD1
J: TRBJ1-5
size: once
CDR3: CASSQGTESNQPQHF
DNA: TGTGCCAGCAGCCAGGGGACAGAGTCCAATCAGCCCCAGCATTTT

V: TRBV4-1
length: 15
D: TRBD2
J: TRBJ2-3
size: .
CDR3: CASSSQAGTTDTQYF
DNA: TGCGCCAGCAGCTCGCAAGCGGGGACCACAGATACGCAGTATTTT

V: TRBV4-1
length: 19
D: TRBD2
J: TRBJ2-2
size: .
CDR3: CASSPRLASGRARSGELFF
DNA: TGCGCCAGCAGCCCCAGGTTGGCTAGCGGGAGGGCGCGGTCCGGGGAGCTGTTTTTT

V: TRBV6-5
length: 15
D: .
J: TRBJ2-7
size: .
CDR3: CASSYGSAPSYEQYF
DNA: TGTGCCAGCAGTTACGGTTCAGCCCCTAGCTACGAGCAGTACTTC

V: TRBV5-1
length: 16
D: TRBD2
J: TRBJ2-3
size: .
CDR3: CASSLDSSGSFGTQYF
DNA: TGCGCCAGCAGCTTGGATTCTAGCGGGTCGTTTGGTACGCAGTATTTT

V: TRBV2
length: 14
D: TRBD2
J: TRBJ2-7
size: .
CDR3: CASSFSGSRDEQYF
DNA: TGTGCCAGCAGTTTTAGCGGGAGTAGGGACGAGCAGTACTTC

V: TRBV18
length: 18
D: TRBD2
J: TRBJ2-2
size: .
CDR3: CASSPRLAGGINTGELFF
DNA: TGTGCCAGCTCACCGAGGCTAGCGGGAGGGATAAACACCGGGGAGCTGTTTTTT

V: TRBV4-1
length: 15
D: .
J: TRBJ1-1
size: .
CDR3: CASSQPLGRGTEAFF
DNA: TGCGCCAGCAGCCAGCCTCTGGGGCGGGGCACTGAAGCTTTCTTT

V: TRBV18
length: 16
D: TRBD1
J: TRBJ2-1
size: .
CDR3: CASSPPGTGALGEQFF
DNA: TGTGCCAGCTCACCACCAGGGACAGGGGCTCTAGGTGAGCAGTTCTTC

V: TRBV5-1
length: 14
D: TRBD1
J: TRBJ1-2
size: .
CDR3: CASSLGDRDYGYTF
DNA: TGCGCCAGCAGCTTGGGGGACAGAGACTATGGCTACACCTTC

V: TRBV9
length: 16
D: TRBD2
J: TRBJ2-3
size: .
CDR3: CASSVVAGVWADTQYF
DNA: TGTGCCAGCAGCGTAGTAGCGGGGGTCTGGGCAGATACGCAGTATTTT

V: TRBV5-1
length: 15
D: TRBD2
J: TRBJ2-1
size: .
CDR3: CASSLELAGVDEQFF
DNA: TGCGCCAGCAGCTTGGAACTAGCGGGAGTCGATGAGCAGTTCTTC

V: TRBV4-1
length: 16
D: .
J: TRBJ1-2
size: .
CDR3: CASSQPRLGRAYGYTF
DNA: TGCGCCAGCAGCCAACCTCGCCTGGGCAGGGCCTATGGCTACACCTTC

V: TRBV11-2
length: 14
D: .
J: TRBJ1-1
size: .
CDR3: CASSSTVSHTEAFF
DNA: TGTGCCAGCAGCTCCACAGTGTCACACACTGAAGCTTTCTTT

V: TRBV12-1
length: 20
D: .
J: TRBJ1-2
size: .
CDR3: CASSFSPAQDRERSNYGYTF
DNA: TGTGCCAGCAGCTTCTCCCCCGCTCAAGACAGGGAAAGGTCTAACTATGGCTACACCTTC

V: TRBV7-8
length: 14
D: TRBD1
J: TRBJ1-2
size: once
CDR3: CASSPLQGAQGYTF
DNA: TGTGCCAGCAGCCCGTTACAGGGGGCGCAAGGCTACACCTTC

V: TRBV7-8
length: 15
D: TRBD1
J: TRBJ2-7
size: .
CDR3: CASSAPGQGLYEQYF
DNA: TGTGCCAGCAGCGCACCGGGACAGGGCCTCTACGAGCAGTACTTC

V: TRBV28
length: 15
D: .
J: TRBJ2-1
size: .
CDR3: CASRRTTRAYNEQFF
DNA: TGTGCCAGCAGAAGAACGACTCGCGCCTACAATGAGCAGTTCTTC

V: TRBV9
length: 15
D: TRBD1
J: TRBJ1-1
size: .
CDR3: CASSEPTGVRTEAFF
DNA: TGTGCCAGCAGCGAACCAACAGGGGTAAGAACTGAAGCTTTCTTT

V: TRBV7-9
length: 15
D: .
J: TRBJ1-2
size: .
CDR3: CASSAGREGVYGYTF
DNA: TGTGCCAGCAGCGCAGGTCGGGAGGGGGTCTATGGCTACACCTTC

V: TRBV5-4
length: 14
D: .
J: TRBJ2-6
size: .
CDR3: CASSLGAGANVLTF
DNA: TGTGCCAGCAGCTTGGGAGCTGGGGCCAACGTCCTGACTTTC

V: TRBV28
length: 13
D: TRBD1
J: TRBJ1-5
size: .
CDR3: CASSGTGGEPQHF
DNA: TGTGCCAGCAGTGGGACAGGGGGGGAGCCCCAGCATTTT

V: TRBV5-1
length: 14
D: .
J: TRBJ1-1
size: once
CDR3: CASSPEVRNTEAFF
DNA: TGCGCCAGCAGCCCCGAGGTCCGGAACACTGAAGCTTTCTTT

V: TRBV27
length: 16
D: TRBD2
J: TRBJ2-7
size: .
CDR3: CASSEGTSGRTYEQYF
DNA: TGTGCCAGCAGCGAAGGGACTAGCGGGAGGACTTACGAGCAGTACTTC

V: TRBV2
length: 15
D: .
J: TRBJ1-2
size: many
CDR3: CASSVKGLSSYGYTF
DNA: TGTGCCAGCAGTGTTAAGGGACTCTCCTCCTATGGCTACACCTTC

V: TRBV19
length: 12
D: TRBD1
J: TRBJ1-1
size: few
CDR3: CASQGALVEAFF
DNA: TGTGCCAGCCAGGGGGCTCTGGTTGAAGCTTTCTTT

V: TRBV6-1
length: 14
D: .
J: TRBJ2-3
size: .
CDR3: CASRATTGTDTQYF
DNA: TGTGCCAGCAGGGCTACGACTGGAACAGATACGCAGTATTTT

V: TRBV11-2
length: 17
D: .
J: TRBJ2-7
size: .
CDR3: CASSLGRPVTSSYEQYF
DNA: TGTGCCAGCAGCTTAGGTCGTCCAGTCACAAGCTCCTACGAGCAGTACTTC

V: TRBV9
length: 18
D: .
J: TRBJ1-4
size: .
CDR3: CASSVGQGLAAANEKLFF
DNA: TGTGCCAGCAGCGTAGGTCAGGGTTTGGCTGCAGCTAATGAAAAACTGTTTTTT

V: TRBV6-1
length: 15
D: .
J: TRBJ1-5
size: .
CDR3: CASSEAWEGSQPQHF
DNA: TGTGCCAGCAGTGAAGCGTGGGAAGGGAGTCAGCCCCAGCATTTT

V: TRBV2
length: 13
D: TRBD2
J: TRBJ2-1
size: .
CDR3: CASLSGLGLEQFF
DNA: TGTGCCAGCTTGTCGGGACTAGGTCTAGAGCAGTTCTTC

V: TRBV4-2
length: 17
D: TRBD2
J: TRBJ2-7
size: .
CDR3: CASSQVTLAGDPYEQYF
DNA: TGTGCCAGCAGCCAAGTGACCCTAGCGGGAGATCCCTACGAGCAGTACTTC

V: TRBV28
length: 13
D: .
J: TRBJ2-3
size: .
CDR3: CASSLRDSNTQYF
DNA: TGTGCCAGCAGTTTAAGGGACTCGAATACGCAGTATTTT

V: TRBV28
length: 18
D: TRBD2
J: TRBJ2-7
size: once
CDR3: CASSSSGLAGGLAYEQYF
DNA: TGTGCCAGCAGTTCCTCGGGACTAGCGGGAGGGCTCGCCTACGAGCAGTACTTC

V: TRBV7-9
length: 14
D: .
J: TRBJ2-7
size: .
CDR3: CASSSTGFPYEQYF
DNA: TGTGCCAGCAGCTCTACAGGGTTTCCCTACGAGCAGTACTTC

V: TRBV4-1
length: 16
D: TRBD2
J: TRBJ2-7
size: .
CDR3: CASSQERLAGVYEQYF
DNA: TGCGCCAGCAGCCAAGAGAGGTTAGCGGGAGTTTACGAGCAGTACTTC

V: TRBV6-1
length: 16
D: .
J: TRBJ2-7
size: .
CDR3: CASSEIPGLGGYEQYF
DNA: TGTGCCAGCAGTGAAATCCCCGGACTGGGGGGATACGAGCAGTACTTC

V: TRBV7-8
length: 16
D: TRBD2
J: TRBJ2-7
size: .
CDR3: CASSLPASGSSYEQYF
DNA: TGTGCCAGCAGCCTCCCCGCTAGCGGGAGTTCCTACGAGCAGTACTTC

V: TRBV7-8
length: 14
D: TRBD2
J: TRBJ2-3
size: .
CDR3: CASSPVGGEDTQYF
DNA: TGTGCCAGCAGCCCTGTGGGGGGGGAGGATACGCAGTATTTT

V: TRBV5-1
length: 14
D: TRBD1
J: TRBJ2-7
size: .
CDR3: CASSPTGGGLPWYF
DNA: TGCGCCAGCAGCCCCACAGGGGGCGGTTTACCTTGGTACTTC